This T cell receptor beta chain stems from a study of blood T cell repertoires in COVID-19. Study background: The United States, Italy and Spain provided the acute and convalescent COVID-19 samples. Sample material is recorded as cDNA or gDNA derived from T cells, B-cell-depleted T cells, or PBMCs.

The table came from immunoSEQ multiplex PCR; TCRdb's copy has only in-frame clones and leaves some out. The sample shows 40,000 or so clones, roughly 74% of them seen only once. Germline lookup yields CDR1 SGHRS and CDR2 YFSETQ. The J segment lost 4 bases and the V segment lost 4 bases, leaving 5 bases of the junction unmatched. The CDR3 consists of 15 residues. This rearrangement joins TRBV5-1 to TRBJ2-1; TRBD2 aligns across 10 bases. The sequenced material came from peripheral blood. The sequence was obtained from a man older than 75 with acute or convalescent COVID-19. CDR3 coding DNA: TGCGCCAGCAGCCTGACTAGCGGGTTGTACAATGAGCAGTTCTTC. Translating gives CASSLTSGLYNEQFF.